Here is one T cell receptor (beta chain) with its context. Recovered status in Cohort 3 required two negative PCRs, clearance, or symptom resolution. The data originate from a study of blood T cell repertoires in COVID-19. Study details: The analysed material was cDNA or gDNA that came from T cells, B-cell-depleted T cells, or PBMCs.

In the study's own analysis: By means of reference gene primer amplification, nucleated cell counts were estimated. Assay used: immunoSEQ multiplex PCR; TCRdb lists only in-frame clones, some missing. V, J and clone size were drawn from that table, and D and trimming were deduced from the DNA. The table records about 350,000 clones, over 75% of them present only once. CDR1 and CDR2 from the germline V gene are SEHNR and FQNEAQ (reference sequence). This CDR3 has 15 residues. V was pared by 1 base and J by 5 bases, with 8 bases of the junction left unmatched. The chain is built from TRBV7-9 and TRBJ2-7, with TRBD1 matching over 7 bases. This clonotype was sampled from a woman aged 25 to 39 who had recovered from COVID-19. What was sequenced was PBMCs or T cells enriched from blood (not recorded which). As DNA, the CDR3 is TGTGCCAGCAGCTTAGGGGGTCCAGGGGGACACGAGCAGTACTTC. Its protein product is CASSLGGPGGHEQYF. Complete variable domain (other parts from reference TRBV7-9 and TRBJ2-7): DTGVSQNPRHKITKRGQNVTFRCDPISEHNRLYWYRQTLGQGPEFLTYFQNEAQLEKSRLLSDRFSAERPKGSFSTLEIQRTEQGDSAMYLCASSLGGPGGHEQYFGPGTRLTVT.